The next 15 T cell receptor beta chains were all read from a single sample in a study of blood T cells in healthy people across ages. Next came a second PCR, run for about 6 to 12 cycles, which used a sample-barcoded 5' primer along with a J-beta primer mix. TCRdb re-derived calls from the 5' RACE reads in MiXCR, one entry per CDR3 protein. The profile covers a few hundred thousand distinct CDR3 sequences, with approximately 51% appearing a single time and around 49% taken by the ten largest. Sequenced sample: blood. These receptor sequences come from a man aged 55 to 69 in good health.

This clonotype was detected a few times. The chain is built from TRBV18 and TRBJ2-1; D is uncertain. Germline V lookup: CDR1 KGHSH, CDR2 LQKENI. V was shortened by 6 bases and J by 6 bases, with 9 bases between the two germline ends. This CDR3 comprises 12 residues. CDR3 sequence reads: CASSRTSNEQFF. The CDR3 DNA reads as TGTGCCAGCTCGCGGACGAGCAATGAGCAGTTCTTC. Drawing the rest from reference TRBV18 and TRBJ2-1, the complete variable domain is NAGVMQNPRHLVRRRGQEARLRCSPMKGHSHVYWYRQLPEEGLKFMVYLQKENIIDESGMPKERFSAEFPKEGPSILRIQQVVRGDSAAYFCASSRTSNEQFFGPGTRLTVL.

This chain links TRBV5-1 with TRBJ2-3; D gene uncertain. CDR3 length: 15 residues. In germline, CDR1 is SGHRS, CDR2 YFSETQ. Trimming pared 4 bases from V and 4 bases from J, leaving 16 bases between. CDR3 nucleotide sequence: TGCGCCAGCAGCCCCAGTGGCCGCTCCCCAGATACGCAGTATTTT. Amino acid sequence: CASSPSGRSPDTQYF.

This clonotype was picked up a small number of times. This sequence joins TRBV12-3 or TRBV12-4 and TRBJ1-2, with 8 bases aligning to TRBD1. The CDR3 consists of 14 residues. V lost 5 bases, J lost 2 bases, and 4 bases stayed unmatched. CDR3: CASSPGGGNYGYTF. The CDR3 nucleotides are TGTGCCAGCAGTCCAGGGGGCGGAAACTATGGCTACACCTTC.

The chain recombines TRBV7-9 with TRBJ2-5; no reliable D call. V was pared by 6 bases and J by 11 bases, with 22 bases between. Germline CDR1 SEHNR, CDR2 FQNEAQ (reference sequence). The CDR3 spans 14 residues. The chain's CDR3 is CASRGQLKSGEQYF. The CDR3 coding sequence is TGTGCCAGCAGGGGCCAACTCAAAAGTGGTGAGCAGTACTTC.

This sequence joins TRBV5-1 and TRBJ2-5, with a tentative D call TRBD2 (5 bases). The J call may be incorrect, as the DNA end agrees better with TRBJ2-7. The CDR3 is made up of 14 amino acids. CDR1 is SGHRS and CDR2 is YFSETQ in the germline V gene. DNA for the CDR3: TGCGCCAGCAGCTGGGGATCCGGGATGTCCGAGCAGTACTTC. It yields the protein CASSWGSGMSEQYF.

This clonotype was recorded once. Possible read error: a much larger clone is one base away. This chain links TRBV6-2 or TRBV6-3 with TRBJ2-1; 8 nucleotides line up with TRBD2. Germline values: CDR1 MNHEY, CDR2 SVGEGT. CDR3 length equals 14 residues. This CDR3 reads CASSRAGPQRERFF. DNA of the CDR3: TGTGCCAGCAGTAGGGCCGGCCCGCAGCGGGAGCGGTTCTTC.

The V call is TRBV7-2, the J call TRBJ1-1, with 8 positions matching TRBD1. The CDR3 loop spans 15 amino acids. CDR1 SGHTA and CDR2 FQGNSA come from the germline V gene. With V trimmed by 5 bases and J by 5 bases, 10 bases remained unmatched. CDR3 in DNA: TGTGCCAGCAGCGCCCGACAGGGGAGGGAGACTGAAGCTTTCTTT. Translating gives CASSARQGRETEAFF. Full variable domain (rest looked up from reference TRBV7-2 and TRBJ1-1): GAGVSQSPSNKVTEKGKDVELRCDPISGHTALYWYRQSLGQGLEFLIYFQGNSAPDKSGLPSDRFSAERTGGSVSTLTIQRTQQEDSAVYLCASSARQGRETEAFFGQGTRLTVV.

The chain uses TRBV20-1 and TRBJ2-1, with 11 bases identical to TRBD2. Germline V gene lookup returns CDR1 DFQATT and CDR2 SNEGSKA (reference sequence). The CDR3 is 18 amino acids. V shed 3 bases, J shed 10 bases, and the junction held 20 bases outside the gene matches. The CDR3 DNA reads as TGCAGTGCTAGCATCGGGGTAGCGGGAGGGCGGGTTGCTTGGGAGCAGTTCTTC. It yields the protein CSASIGVAGGRVAWEQFF.

This clonotype was counted a single time. V gene TRBV4-3 combines with J gene TRBJ2-1, with D perhaps matching TRBD2 (7 bases). V was clipped by 2 bases and J by 6 bases, with 20 bases between them. Germline CDR1 LGHNA, CDR2 YSLEER. This CDR3 spans 17 amino acids. The DNA for the CDR3 is TGCGCCAGCAGCCAAAGTTGGGGGAGGGGAGGGGGCAATGAGCAGTTCTTC. It translates to CASSQSWGRGGGNEQFF.

V and J are TRBV12-3 or TRBV12-4 and TRBJ2-4; a possible D gene is TRBD1 (5 bases). This CDR3 region has 15 residues. The ends were cut back, 5 bases at V and 0 bases at J, with 11 bases in the middle. The CDR3 sequence is CASSPIGVAKNIQYF. The CDR3 DNA reads as TGTGCCAGCAGTCCCATAGGGGTAGCCAAAAACATTCAGTACTTC.

This clonotype was seen only a few times. The V and J genes are TRBV10-3 and TRBJ2-3; 11 bases fit TRBD2. This CDR3 spans 15 amino acids. Germline CDR1 ENHRY, CDR2 SYGVKD. The J segment lost 2 bases and the V segment lost 6 bases, leaving 4 bases of the junction unmatched. This CDR3 reads CAIRGTSGITDTQYF. CDR3 coding DNA: TGTGCCATCAGAGGGACTAGCGGCATCACAGATACGCAGTATTTT.

The chain has TRBV20-1 and TRBJ2-7; D unresolved. CDR3 size: 11 residues. CDR1 DFQATT and CDR2 SNEGSKA come from the germline V gene (reference sequence). V lost 5 bases and J lost 4, with 9 bases in between. CDR3 DNA sequence: TGCAGTGCTGGGCAAATTTACGAGCAGTACTTC. Encoded protein: CSAGQIYEQYF.

V gene TRBV29-1 combines with J gene TRBJ2-3, with TRBD2 matching over 11 bases. This CDR3 contains 17 residues. Germline CDR1 and CDR2: SQVTM and ANQGSEA. The trim removed 4 bases at V and 4 bases at J, leaving 13 bases unmatched. CDR3 region: CSVVWLASGGRPDTQYF. CDR3 DNA: TGCAGCGTTGTGTGGTTGGCTAGCGGGGGGCGCCCAGATACGCAGTATTTT.

V is TRBV2 and J is TRBJ1-4, with TRBD1 as a possible D gene (5 bases). The CDR3 has 11 residues. Germline V lookup: CDR1 SNHLY, CDR2 FYNNEI. Trimming took off 4 bases at V and 14 bases at J, with 11 bases between the two ends. The CDR3 DNA reads TGTGCCAGCAGTGCAGGGAGGCGGCTGTTTTTT. It specifies CASSAGRRLFF.

The chain is built from TRBV7-8 and TRBJ1-6, with 7 bases aligning to TRBD1. CDR3 length: 14 residues. Trimming at V came to 5 bases and at J to 7 bases, leaving 5 bases not matched to a gene. The germline V gene has CDR1 SGHVS and CDR2 FQNEAQ. The CDR3 nucleotides are TGTGCCAGCAGCAAGGGACAGCAAAATTCACCCCTCCACTTT. Translation: CASSKGQQNSPLHF.